The present T cell receptor (beta chain) was sequenced within a study of cytomegalovirus exposure and HLA in healthy donors. Study-level points and caveats: A previous analysis found most TCR beta V segments productive roughly 87% or roughly 30% of the time.

In regard to this clone: Its matching antigen is unknown.

A multiplex PCR was run with 60 Vbeta primers and 13 Jbeta primers. In the authors' methods: Approximately 87 million unique TCR beta chains, about 12 million shared, were counted in a later analysis. The repertoire was sequenced with immunoSEQ multiplex PCR; TCRdb's copy has only in-frame clones and lacks some. The V and J calls and clone size are taken from that table; D and trimming were inferred from the DNA. The repertoire holds about 160,000 clones, with 75% as singletons. This CDR3 spans 14 amino acids. Trimming left V 8 bases short and J 3 bases short, with 17 bases between. Germline-derived CDR1 and CDR2 are MNHEY and SMNVEV (reference sequence).

The sequenced sample was PBMCs. This receptor was obtained from a woman aged 50 to 60 in good health and CMV-seropositive. The V and J genes are TRBV27 and TRBJ2-7; tentative D call: TRBD1 (6 bases). The CDR3: CASATSAGDYEQYF. The DNA of the CDR3 is TGTGCCAGCGCAACATCGGCAGGGGACTACGAGCAGTACTTC.